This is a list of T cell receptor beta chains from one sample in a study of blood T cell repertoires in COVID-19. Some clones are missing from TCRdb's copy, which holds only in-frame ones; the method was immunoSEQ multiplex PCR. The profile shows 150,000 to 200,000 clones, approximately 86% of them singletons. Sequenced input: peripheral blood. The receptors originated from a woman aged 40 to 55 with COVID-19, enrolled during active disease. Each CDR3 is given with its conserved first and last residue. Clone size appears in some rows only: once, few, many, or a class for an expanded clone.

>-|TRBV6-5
CATKMTSNEKLFF
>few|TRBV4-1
CASGPRGSEQFF
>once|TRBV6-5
CAIGTSAYNEQFF
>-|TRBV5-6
CASSQQTGTGELFF
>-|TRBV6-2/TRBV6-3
CASSRYSGGRTDTQYF
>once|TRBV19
CASSIQGANVLTF
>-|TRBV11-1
CASSLRRQGRQETQYF
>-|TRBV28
CASSQGANEKLFF
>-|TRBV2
CASSETGTGNEQFF
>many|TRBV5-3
CARSLWASGRPF
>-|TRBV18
CASSVSGRFYEQYF